This T cell receptor (beta chain) appears in the sequencing data of a study of T cells after yellow fever vaccination. General study results and limits: The booster response re-showed most primary clones: 96% CD4, approximately 90% CD8. Contamination of FACS-sorted repertoires by abundant clonotypes from the bulk population could occur.

There are many counts of this clonotype. The antigen is undetermined. V shed 0 bases and J shed 0 bases, with 8 bases lying between them. From germline, CDR1 is SGHRS and CDR2 YFSETQ. CDR3 length: 15 amino acids. TCRdb ran MiXCR on the 5' RACE reads and lists one entry per CDR3 protein. The data show about 300,000 distinct CDR3 sequences, with roughly 6.8% seen just once and 15% to 20% held by the top ten. Sequences were derived from PBMCs, sampled approximately 47 days after the first yellow fever vaccination. This sequence was found in a man between 18 and 29 years old who received the YFV17D yellow fever vaccine. The chain links TRBV5-1 to TRBJ2-3; D not resolved. CDR3 sequence reads: CASSLVYHSTDTQYF. CDR3 coding DNA: TGCGCCAGCAGCTTGGTCTACCATAGCACAGATACGCAGTATTTT.